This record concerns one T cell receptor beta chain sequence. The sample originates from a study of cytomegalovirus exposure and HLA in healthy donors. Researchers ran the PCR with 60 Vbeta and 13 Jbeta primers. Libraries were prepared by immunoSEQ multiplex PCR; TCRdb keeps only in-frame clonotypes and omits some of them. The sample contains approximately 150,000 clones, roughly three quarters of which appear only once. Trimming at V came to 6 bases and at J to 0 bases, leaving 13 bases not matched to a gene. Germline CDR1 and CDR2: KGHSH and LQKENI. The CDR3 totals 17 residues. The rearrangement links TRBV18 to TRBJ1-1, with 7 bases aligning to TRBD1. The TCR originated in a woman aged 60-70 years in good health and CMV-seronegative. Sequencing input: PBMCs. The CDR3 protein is CASSRGRGTVMNTEAFF. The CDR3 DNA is TGTGCCAGCTCTCGAGGCAGGGGGACCGTTATGAACACTGAAGCTTTCTTT.